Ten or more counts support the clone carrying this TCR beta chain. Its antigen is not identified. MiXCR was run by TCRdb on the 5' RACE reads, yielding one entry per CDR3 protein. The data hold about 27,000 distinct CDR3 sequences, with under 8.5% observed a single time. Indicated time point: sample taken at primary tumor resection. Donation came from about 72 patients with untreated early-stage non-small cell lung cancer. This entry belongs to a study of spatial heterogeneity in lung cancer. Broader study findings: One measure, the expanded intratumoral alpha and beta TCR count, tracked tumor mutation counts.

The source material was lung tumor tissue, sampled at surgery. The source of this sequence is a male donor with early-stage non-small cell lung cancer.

The CDR3 loop is CSASSPPVGELFF. In nucleotides, the CDR3 is TGCAGTGCTAGTAGCCCGCCAGTCGGGGAGCTGTTTTTT. V usage is TRBV20-1 and J usage is TRBJ2-2; no definite D call. Looked up from germline, CDR1 is DFQATT and CDR2 is SNEGSKA (reference sequence). Trimming shortened V by 3 bases and J by 7 bases, and 12 bases separated the two germline ends. The CDR3 is 13 residues long.